This TCR beta chain comes out of a study of beta chain features in type 1 diabetes. This clone was seen more than once but under ten times. What it recognizes is unknown. Study findings and constraints: TCRB repertoires of naive, central memory and Treg cells appeared more similar among patients than among healthy donors.

CDR3 length equals 16 residues. There was one heparinised blood draw per donor, averaging about 100 mL. By way of CD45RO/CCR7/CD25/CD127/CD95/CD27, the CD4+ regulatory, stem cell-like memory, central memory and naive cells were sorted. The study reverse transcribed the entire isolated RNA, so it sequenced expressed TCRB transcripts. The method was immunoSEQ multiplex PCR; TCRdb's version includes in-frame clones alone and lacks a portion of them. The table has roughly 300,000 clones, approximately 15% seen once. The chain has TRBV21-1 and TRBJ2-1; the listed D gene, TRBD2, was not tested against the DNA. TRBV21-1 is a known pseudogene. The sequenced sample consisted of central memory CD4+ T cells from blood. The clonotype originates from a man aged 25 to 45 in good health. The CDR3 is CASSNVGLAAYNEQFF. CDR3 sequence (DNA): TGTGCCAGCAGCAATGTAGGACTAGCGGCCTACAATGAGCAGTTCTTC.